This TCR beta chain comes out of a study of radiation and T cells in renal cell carcinoma. General study findings and limits: No pretreatment tumor biopsies were available for baseline clonotypes.

Profiled with immunoSEQ multiplex PCR; TCRdb holds only in-frame clones, not every one. The data show 120,000 to 150,000 clones, with 70% to 90% seen just once and less than 20% held by the top ten. Time point here: blood 4 weeks post-SBRT, at nephrectomy. Noted treatment: 15 Gy SBRT to primary tumor, nephrectomy 4 weeks later. Nephrectomy followed 15 Gy stereotactic body radiation by 4 weeks. As regards this clone: Its antigen is undetermined.

This TCR came from a woman between 50 and 59 years old with renal cell carcinoma. The sample here was blood, taken from a patient whose treatment included radiotherapy and nephrectomy.

This chain's CDR3 is CASADSYEQYF. In DNA, the CDR3 is TGTGCCAGCGCCGACAGCTACGAGCAGTACTTC. The chain employs TRBV25-1 and TRBJ2-7; tentatively, D is TRBD1 (5 bases). V was pared by 8 bases and J by 3 bases, with 8 bases between. The CDR3 covers 11 residues. CDR1 and CDR2 (germline): MGHDK, SYGVNS.